This is a list of T cell receptor beta chains from one sample in a study of T-cell reconstitution after alpha-beta-depleted transplantation in children. TCRdb reanalysed the PCR reads using MiXCR and keeps one entry per CDR3 protein. Counted here are some 350,000 distinct CDR3 sequences, 10% occurring once; the ten biggest clones make up 2% to 3%. Specimen: PBMCs from the stem cell graft donor, collected from the stem cell graft. Receptor source: a human donor who donated a stem cell graft to a child with acute lymphoblastic leukemia. Each CDR3 is given with its conserved first and last residue. Each record gives: V gene, CDR3 length, D gene, J gene, clone size, CDR3 protein, CDR3 DNA. D genes are given only for firm matches. Not every row has a clone size; where given, it reads once, few, many or a size class.

TRBV5-4,14,NA,TRBJ2-5,NA,CASSPGGGGETQYF,TGTGCCAGCAGCCCAGGGGGCGGGGGAGAGACCCAGTACTTC
TRBV12-3/TRBV12-4,12,NA,TRBJ1-6,few,CASSSFRSPLHF,TGTGCCAGCAGTTCTTTTCGATCACCCCTCCACTTT
TRBV4-1,17,TRBD2,TRBJ2-3,NA,CASSQLVREVGTDTQYF,TGCGCCAGCAGCCAACTCGTGCGGGAGGTCGGCACAGATACGCAGTATTTT
TRBV12-3/TRBV12-4,12,TRBD1,TRBJ1-2,few,CASSHGQGGYTF,TGTGCCAGCAGCCATGGACAGGGAGGCTACACCTTC
TRBV29-1,13,NA,TRBJ1-5,few,CSVGPLFGQPQHF,TGCAGCGTTGGGCCTCTTTTCGGTCAGCCCCAGCATTTT
TRBV11-2,13,NA,TRBJ2-3,NA,CATEGPGTDTQYF,TGTGCCACGGAGGGACCTGGTACAGATACGCAGTATTTT
TRBV7-2,16,TRBD2,TRBJ2-5,NA,CASSLEAGGRLKTQYF,TGTGCCAGCAGCCTTGAAGCGGGAGGGCGCTTGAAGACCCAGTACTTC
TRBV20-1,13,NA,TRBJ1-5,many,CSARVPGVQPQHF,TGCAGTGCTAGAGTCCCTGGGGTTCAGCCCCAGCATTTT
TRBV10-3,14,TRBD1,TRBJ2-5,NA,CAISVGTGQETQYF,TGTGCCATCAGTGTCGGGACAGGCCAAGAGACCCAGTACTTC
TRBV5-1,12,NA,TRBJ2-7,NA,CASSKDTTEQYF,TGCGCCAGCAGCAAGGACACCACCGAGCAGTACTTC
TRBV30,13,NA,TRBJ1-5,NA,CAWSVGQGQPQHF,TGTGCCTGGAGTGTCGGTCAAGGTCAGCCCCAGCATTTT
TRBV6-1,14,NA,TRBJ2-6,NA,CASSHNSGANVLTF,TGTGCCAGCAGCCATAATTCTGGGGCCAACGTCCTGACTTTC
TRBV5-1,14,NA,TRBJ1-1,NA,CASSLKEVNTEAFF,TGCGCCAGCAGCTTGAAGGAGGTGAACACTGAAGCTTTCTTT
TRBV28,13,NA,TRBJ2-2,few,CASSFHYGGELFF,TGTGCCAGCAGTTTCCACTATGGCGGGGAGCTGTTTTTT
TRBV29-1,13,NA,TRBJ2-5,NA,CSVLRESQETQYF,TGCAGCGTTCTCAGGGAGAGTCAAGAGACCCAGTACTTC
TRBV7-2,16,TRBD2,TRBJ2-7,NA,CASSRRLAGFSYEQYF,TGTGCCAGCAGTCGTCGACTAGCGGGTTTCTCCTACGAGCAGTACTTC
TRBV20-1,16,NA,TRBJ2-5,NA,CSARDGAQVYQETQYF,TGCAGTGCTAGAGATGGGGCCCAAGTTTACCAAGAGACCCAGTACTTC
TRBV20-1,14,NA,TRBJ1-4,few,CSARDRRGAEKLFF,TGCAGTGCTAGAGATAGGAGGGGGGCGGAAAAACTGTTTTTT
TRBV20-1,14,NA,TRBJ2-3,NA,CSARLADSSDTQYF,TGCAGTGCTAGGTTGGCTGATAGCTCAGATACGCAGTATTTT
TRBV28,14,TRBD2,TRBJ2-7,NA,CASSFAGAGSEQYF,TGTGCCAGCAGTTTCGCGGGAGCGGGCTCCGAGCAGTACTTC
TRBV6-2/TRBV6-3,17,NA,TRBJ2-1,NA,CASATYRDFRAYNEQFF,TGTGCCAGCGCAACCTACCGGGACTTCCGAGCCTACAATGAGCAGTTCTTC
TRBV19,14,NA,TRBJ2-7,few,CASSKQGLSYEQYF,TGTGCCAGTAGTAAGCAGGGCTTATCCTACGAGCAGTACTTC
TRBV7-3,15,TRBD1,TRBJ2-1,few,CASSITGTDYNEQFF,TGTGCCAGCAGCATTACCGGGACAGATTACAATGAGCAGTTCTTC
TRBV5-1,18,TRBD2,TRBJ2-3,NA,CASSSGTSGSWGQDTQYF,TGCGCCAGCAGCTCAGGGACTAGCGGGAGCTGGGGCCAAGATACGCAGTATTTT
TRBV12-3/TRBV12-4,12,NA,TRBJ1-6,NA,CASSPRLSGLHF,TGTGCCAGCAGCCCTAGGTTATCCGGCCTCCACTTT
TRBV6-2/TRBV6-3,13,NA,TRBJ2-7,few,CASSYPSGYEQYF,TGTGCCAGCAGTTACCCATCGGGTTACGAGCAGTACTTC
TRBV27,18,NA,TRBJ1-1,NA,CASSFQIPTATLGTEAFF,TGTGCCAGCAGTTTTCAGATTCCGACAGCAACCTTGGGCACTGAAGCTTTCTTT
TRBV7-3,15,TRBD2,TRBJ2-2,NA,CASSLNTGGAGELFF,TGTGCCAGCAGCTTAAATACGGGAGGGGCCGGGGAGCTGTTTTTT
TRBV30,13,TRBD2,TRBJ2-1,NA,CAWNRGRTGEQFF,TGTGCCTGGAATCGCGGGAGGACTGGTGAGCAGTTCTTC
TRBV20-1,11,NA,TRBJ2-7,NA,CSAQGPYEQYF,TGCAGTGCCCAAGGTCCCTACGAGCAGTACTTC
TRBV6-1,12,TRBD2,TRBJ2-3,few,CASLPGGDTQYF,TGTGCCAGCCTGCCGGGGGGAGATACGCAGTATTTT
TRBV7-9,15,NA,TRBJ2-1,few,CASSSPQGTYNEQFF,TGTGCCAGCAGTTCGCCACAGGGTACCTACAATGAGCAGTTCTTC
TRBV25-1,15,TRBD2,TRBJ2-2,few,CASSLSGSYTGELFF,TGTGCCAGCAGCCTTAGCGGGAGCTATACCGGGGAGCTGTTTTTT
TRBV20-1,16,TRBD2,TRBJ2-1,few,CSATHTGRVGDNEQFF,TGCAGTGCTACCCACACGGGGAGGGTAGGGGACAATGAGCAGTTCTTC
TRBV7-8,20,TRBD2,TRBJ2-1,NA,CASSSDPLAGNPSSYNEQFF,TGTGCCAGCAGCTCCGATCCACTAGCGGGGAACCCTAGCTCCTACAATGAGCAGTTCTTC
TRBV20-1,17,TRBD2,TRBJ2-4,NA,CSASVVLAGVAKNSQYF,TGCAGTGCTAGTGTGGTTCTAGCGGGAGTAGCCAAAAACAGTCAGTACTTC
TRBV20-1,15,TRBD2,TRBJ2-5,NA,CSAQRAGGIQETQYF,TGCAGTGCCCAGAGAGCGGGGGGAATCCAAGAGACCCAGTACTTC
TRBV19,14,NA,TRBJ2-7,few,CASSITVTNYEQYF,TGTGCCAGTAGTATAACCGTTACCAACTACGAGCAGTACTTC
TRBV12-3/TRBV12-4,15,NA,TRBJ2-2,NA,CASSLPLDSAGELFF,TGTGCCAGCAGTTTACCCCTAGATTCCGCCGGGGAGCTGTTTTTT
TRBV20-1,15,TRBD1,TRBJ1-5,NA,CSASTTGRSNQPQHF,TGCAGTGCCTCAACGACAGGGAGGAGCAATCAGCCCCAGCATTTT
TRBV7-9,16,TRBD2,TRBJ2-5,few,CASSLVAGGLAETQYF,TGTGCCAGCAGCCTGGTAGCGGGAGGGCTTGCGGAGACCCAGTACTTC
TRBV5-1,16,NA,TRBJ2-2,many,CASSLDRGGGAGELFF,TGCGCCAGCAGCTTGGATCGTGGAGGCGGCGCCGGGGAGCTGTTTTTT
TRBV5-6,16,TRBD2,TRBJ2-3,NA,CASSQVGLAGRDTQYF,TGTGCCAGCAGCCAAGTGGGGCTAGCGGGAAGAGATACGCAGTATTTT
TRBV4-1,17,TRBD2,TRBJ2-2,NA,CASSRTSGGLNTGELFF,TGCGCCAGCAGCCGAACGTCCGGGGGACTAAACACCGGGGAGCTGTTTTTT
TRBV4-2,16,NA,TRBJ2-5,many,CASSQEGVGGVETQYF,TGTGCCAGCAGCCAAGAAGGAGTTGGCGGCGTTGAGACCCAGTACTTC
TRBV7-2,15,NA,TRBJ1-6,many,CASSLVGRAYSPLHF,TGTGCCAGCAGCTTAGTCGGCAGGGCGTATTCACCCCTCCACTTT
TRBV5-1,16,TRBD1,TRBJ1-5,NA,CASSLGTGGAHQPQHF,TGCGCCAGCAGCTTGGGGACAGGCGGGGCCCATCAGCCCCAGCATTTT